This record covers a single T cell receptor (beta chain). This specimen belongs to a study of shared clonotypes between healthy human individuals. As handled by the study authors: Filtering was not the same, since immunoSEQ gave junction-only sequences without quality scores. TCRdb's copy holds only in-frame clones and misses some; the assay was immunoSEQ multiplex PCR. V and J calls and clone size follow that table, whereas D and trimming were derived from the DNA. The sample holds hundreds of thousands of clones; 55% to 85% are singletons and the top ten take around 2%. This receptor was taken from a woman aged 25 to 39 in good health. Specimen: memory CD4+ T cells sorted from blood. Subset described: CD45RA-negative fraction.

Written as DNA, the CDR3 is TGTGCCAGCAGCGTACCGGGAGCTAGGCAGTTCTTC. Translating gives CASSVPGARQFF. The chain is built from TRBV5-5 and TRBJ2-1, with D maybe TRBD2 (6 bases). Looked up from germline, CDR1 is SGHKS and CDR2 is YYEKEE (reference sequence). The CDR3 loop spans 12 amino acids. Trimming stripped 4 bases from V and 12 bases from J, with 14 bases between. The full variable domain, rest sourced from reference TRBV5-5 and TRBJ2-1, is DAGVTQSPTHLIKTRGQQVTLRCSPISGHKSVSWYQQVLGQGPQFIFQYYEKEERGRGNFPDRFSARQFPNYSSELNVNALLLGDSALYLCASSVPGARQFFGPGTRLTVL.